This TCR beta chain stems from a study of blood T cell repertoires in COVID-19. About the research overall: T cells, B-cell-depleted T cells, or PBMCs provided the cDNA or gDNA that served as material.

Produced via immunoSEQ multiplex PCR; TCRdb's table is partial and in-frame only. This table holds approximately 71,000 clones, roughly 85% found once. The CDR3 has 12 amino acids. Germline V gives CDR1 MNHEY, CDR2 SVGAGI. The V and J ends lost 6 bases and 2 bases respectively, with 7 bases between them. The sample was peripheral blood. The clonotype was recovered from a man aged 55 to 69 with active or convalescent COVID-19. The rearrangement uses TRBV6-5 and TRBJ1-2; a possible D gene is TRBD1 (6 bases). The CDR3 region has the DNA TGTGCCAGCAGGACAGGAAACTATGGCTACACCTTC. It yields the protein CASRTGNYGYTF.